The rows below give T cell receptor beta chains drawn from one sample of a study of blood T cell repertoires in COVID-19. The assay was immunoSEQ multiplex PCR, and TCRdb's table has in-frame clones only and misses some. The sample has about 160,000 clones, approximately 87% seen once. Sequences were obtained from PBMCs or T cells enriched from blood (not recorded which). These receptor sequences come from a woman in her fifties or sixties who had recovered from COVID-19. CDR3s include the opening cysteine and the closing phenylalanine or tryptophan. Each record gives: D gene, clone size, J gene, V gene, CDR3 DNA, CDR3 protein. D genes are given only for firm matches. Where a row states a size, it is once, few, many or the class of an expanded clone; other rows omit it.

TRBD1 | . | TRBJ1-3 | TRBV6-6 | TGTGCCAGCAGTCGAGCGGGGCCGACAGGGTCCTCTGGAAACACCATATATTTT | CASSRAGPTGSSGNTIYF
. | . | TRBJ1-4 | TRBV14 | TGTGCCAGCAGCCCCCGGACATACGAAAAACTGTTTTTT | CASSPRTYEKLFF
. | . | TRBJ2-5 | TRBV18 | TGTGCCAGCTCACCTATCAGGGGGGTGGAGACCCAGTACTTC | CASSPIRGVETQYF
TRBD2 | . | TRBJ2-3 | TRBV24-1 | TGTGCCACCAGTGCGGGGAGCGGGGGGCCGCGAGATACGCAGTATTTT | CATSAGSGGPRDTQYF
. | . | TRBJ1-2 | TRBV6-5 | TGTGCCAGCAGGCGGGGAGAAGGCTACACCTTC | CASRRGEGYTF
. | . | TRBJ2-5 | TRBV7-2 | TGTGCCAGCAGCCGCCGGGGCGGGGGCGCAGAGACCCAGTACTTC | CASSRRGGGAETQYF
. | . | TRBJ2-1 | TRBV5-4 | TGTGCCAGCAGCTTGGGTGGGAGCTCCTACAATGAGCAGTTCTTC | CASSLGGSSYNEQFF
. | . | TRBJ1-4 | TRBV6-5 | TGTGCCAGCAGTCCACGGAGTGGTAGAGAAAAACTGTTTTTT | CASSPRSGREKLFF
. | . | TRBJ1-2 | TRBV6-1 | TGTGCCAGCAGTGAACACGGGGGAGTTGGCTACACCTTC | CASSEHGGVGYTF
. | . | TRBJ2-5 | TRBV21-1 | TGTGCCAGCAGCAAGGGACAGGGGGCGCGTGGGGAGACCCAGTACTTC | CASSKGQGARGETQYF
TRBD1 | once | TRBJ2-5 | TRBV11-2 | TGTGCCAGCAGCTTAGGGGACAGGGGTCGAGAGACCCAGTACTTC | CASSLGDRGRETQYF
. | . | TRBJ2-3 | TRBV7-2 | TGTGCCAGCAGCTTAGTAGGGCGGGGAGGCACAGATACGCAGTATTTT | CASSLVGRGGTDTQYF
. | . | TRBJ2-1 | TRBV19 | TGTGCCAGTAGCGGAGGAGGGGTCCGCTCCTACAATGAGCAGTTCTTC | CASSGGGVRSYNEQFF
. | . | TRBJ1-1 | TRBV9 | TGTGCCAGCAGCGTAGCTCTGGACAGTCCTACTGAAGCTTTCTTT | CASSVALDSPTEAFF
. | . | TRBJ1-2 | TRBV7-8 | TGTGCCAGCAGCTTTTCGGCAGGGGCCCTCATGGGCTACACCTTC | CASSFSAGALMGYTF
. | . | TRBJ2-1 | TRBV21-1 | TGTGCCAGCAGCAAATGTCAAAATCTAGCGGGGGGACCTACGAGCTCCTACAATGAGCAGTTCTTC | CASSKCQNLAGGPTSSYNEQFF
. | once | TRBJ1-5 | TRBV2 | TGTGCCAGCAGTGAATTGGACACAGGCAATCAGCCCCAGCATTTT | CASSELDTGNQPQHF
TRBD1 | . | TRBJ2-3 | TRBV6-5 | TGTGCCAGCAGTTACACCGACAGGGGGATTACAGATACGCAGTATTTT | CASSYTDRGITDTQYF
. | . | TRBJ1-5 | TRBV5-1 | TGCGCCAGCAGCGACGGGACTCTTAGCAATCAGCCCCAGCATTTT | CASSDGTLSNQPQHF
TRBD2 | . | TRBJ2-1 | TRBV4-2 | TGTGCCAGCAGCCAAGAACCCGGGGGGGTCTACAATGAGCAGTTCTTC | CASSQEPGGVYNEQFF
. | . | TRBJ1-5 | TRBV19 | TGTGCCAGTAGTGGCGGAAAAGGCCGGGGGCAGCCCCAGCATTTT | CASSGGKGRGQPQHF
TRBD1 | . | TRBJ1-3 | TRBV4-3 | TGCGCCAGCAGCCAAGATCAGGGGACAGCTGGAAACACCATATATTTT | CASSQDQGTAGNTIYF
TRBD2 | . | TRBJ2-3 | TRBV5-4 | TGTGCCGGAGCTAGCGGGGACACAGATACGCAGTATTTT | CAGASGDTDTQYF
TRBD1 | . | TRBJ2-7 | TRBV9 | TGTGCCAGCAGCGCCGGAACGGGACAGGGTTTACACGAGCAGTACTTC | CASSAGTGQGLHEQYF
. | . | TRBJ1-2 | TRBV4-2 | TGTGCCAGCAGCCAAGTGGCTTCGAACAGGAACTATGGCTACACCTTC | CASSQVASNRNYGYTF
. | . | TRBJ2-4 | TRBV7-7 | TGTGCTAGCAGCCCTGCGAGGGGGTGCGGGGGAACCAAAAACATTCAGTACTTC | CASSPARGCGGTKNIQYF
. | once | TRBJ2-1 | TRBV6-5 | TGTGCCAGCAGTTACCGGGACTCCTACAATGAGCAGTTCTTC | CASSYRDSYNEQFF
TRBD2 | . | TRBJ2-1 | TRBV5-4 | TGTGCCAGCAGCCTACCCGGGCGGGGGGACAATGAGCAGTTCTTC | CASSLPGRGDNEQFF
. | . | TRBJ2-7 | TRBV19 | TGTGCCAGTAGTATCGGTCGCGAGCAGTACTTC | CASSIGREQYF
TRBD1 | few | TRBJ2-1 | TRBV18 | TGTGCCAGCTCACCCCGGGACAGGGTCCAATTAGAGCAGTTCTTC | CASSPRDRVQLEQFF
. | . | TRBJ1-2 | TRBV7-8 | TGTGCCAGCAGCCGACGGAGTCCTAACTATGGCTACACCTTC | CASSRRSPNYGYTF
. | . | TRBJ2-5 | TRBV25-1 | TGTGCCAGCAGTGAAAGGACACCGACTGGAGAGACCCAGTACTTC | CASSERTPTGETQYF
. | . | TRBJ1-4 | TRBV11-2 | TGTGCCAGCAGCTTATACTTAACTGTTAATGAAAAACTGTTTTTT | CASSLYLTVNEKLFF
. | . | TRBJ1-4 | TRBV19 | TGTGCCAGTAGTATCGGCCAGGGGTGGGAAAAACTGTTTTTT | CASSIGQGWEKLFF
TRBD1 | . | TRBJ2-7 | TRBV7-2 | TGTGCCAGCAGCTACCGGGACAGGGGCCCCTACGAGCAGTACTTC | CASSYRDRGPYEQYF
TRBD1 | . | TRBJ1-5 | TRBV4-2 | TGTGCCAGCAGCCAGGGACAGGGTATGGGGCAGCCCCAGCATTTT | CASSQGQGMGQPQHF
TRBD1 | . | TRBJ1-2 | TRBV2 | TGTGCCAGCAGTGCAAGCGCCAGGGGGAACTATGGCTACACCTTC | CASSASARGNYGYTF
TRBD2 | . | TRBJ2-3 | TRBV13 | TGTGCCAGCAGCTTATTAGCGGGGGGTTCCCGGGATACGCAGTATTTT | CASSLLAGGSRDTQYF
. | . | TRBJ2-3 | TRBV7-3 | TGTGCCAGCAGCTTAAAAGGGGGGGCTAGCACAGATACGCAGTATTTT | CASSLKGGASTDTQYF
TRBD1 | . | TRBJ2-7 | TRBV5-4 | TGTGCCAGCAGCTTGGGGGGACAGGGGGCCTACGAGCAGTACTTC | CASSLGGQGAYEQYF
TRBD1 | . | TRBJ1-4 | TRBV9 | TGTGCCAGCAGCGGGCAAACCGCAGGGGGCATTGGTGAAAAACTGTTTTTT | CASSGQTAGGIGEKLFF
TRBD1 | . | TRBJ1-2 | TRBV2 | TGTGCCAGCAGTGGTTGGGACAGCCCCTTCAGTGGCTACACCTTC | CASSGWDSPFSGYTF
. | . | TRBJ1-2 | TRBV15 | TGTGCCACCAGCAGAGATGGAGGGGATGGCTACACCTTC | CATSRDGGDGYTF
. | . | TRBJ2-7 | TRBV2 | TGTGCCAGCAGTGAAGGCCTCCGGGGTACATCCTACGAGCAGTACTTC | CASSEGLRGTSYEQYF
. | once | TRBJ1-1 | TRBV6-5 | TGTGCCAGCAGTTATCAAGGGACACTGAACACTGAAGCTTTCTTT | CASSYQGTLNTEAFF
TRBD2 | . | TRBJ2-1 | TRBV25-1 | TGTGCCAGCATCGGGGGGAATGAGCAGTTCTTC | CASIGGNEQFF
. | . | TRBJ2-1 | TRBV15 | TGTGCCACCAGGTTGGGCGGGGGCAGCTCCTACAATGAGCAGTTCTTC | CATRLGGGSSYNEQFF
. | . | TRBJ1-4 | TRBV6-5 | TGTGCCAGCAGTTACTCTGGGGGCAGGCATGAAAAACTGTTTTTT | CASSYSGGRHEKLFF
. | . | TRBJ1-3 | TRBV7-8 | TGTGCCAGCAGCTCTACGGGAAACACCATATATTTT | CASSSTGNTIYF
TRBD1 | . | TRBJ1-1 | TRBV29-1 | TGCAGCGTTGAAGGTCCGGGACAGCCTAAGAACACTGAAGCTTTCTTT | CSVEGPGQPKNTEAFF